The clone carrying this TCR beta chain has only a few counts. Sequenced by immunoSEQ multiplex PCR; TCRdb stores in-frame clones only, minus some. The sample yields about 190,000 clones, 70% to 85% seen once. This CDR3 spans 13 amino acids. The germline V gene encodes CDR1 MNHEY and CDR2 SVGAGI. V dropped 6 bases and J dropped 5; count of bases not matched to a gene: 6. This sample stems from a study of blood T cell repertoires in COVID-19. The sequencing input was PBMCs or T cells enriched from blood (not recorded which). The chain is built from TRBV6-5 and TRBJ2-5; TRBD2 matches 7 bases. The receptor comes from a woman under 40 who had recovered from COVID-19. CDR3 coding DNA: TGTGCCAGCAGCGCTCGGCGGGGGGAGACCCAGTACTTC. Its translation is CASSARRGETQYF.